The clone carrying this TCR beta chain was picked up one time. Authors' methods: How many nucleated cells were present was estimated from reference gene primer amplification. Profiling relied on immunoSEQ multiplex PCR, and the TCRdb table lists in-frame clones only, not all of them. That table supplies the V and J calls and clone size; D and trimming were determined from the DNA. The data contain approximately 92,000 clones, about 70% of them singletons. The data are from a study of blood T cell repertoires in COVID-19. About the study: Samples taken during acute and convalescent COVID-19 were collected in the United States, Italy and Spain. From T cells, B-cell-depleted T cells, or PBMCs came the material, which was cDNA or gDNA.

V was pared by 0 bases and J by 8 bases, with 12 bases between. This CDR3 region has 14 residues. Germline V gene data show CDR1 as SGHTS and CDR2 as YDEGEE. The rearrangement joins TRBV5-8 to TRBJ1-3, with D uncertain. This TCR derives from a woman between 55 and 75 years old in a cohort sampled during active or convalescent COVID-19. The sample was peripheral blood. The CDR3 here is CASSLDPSTYTIYF. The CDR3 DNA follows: TGTGCCAGCAGCTTGGACCCCTCTACGTACACCATATATTTT.